The present entry profiles one T cell receptor beta chain with its context. Its antigen remains unknown. It was with 60 Vbeta and 13 Jbeta primers that the PCR ran. Assay used: immunoSEQ multiplex PCR; TCRdb lists only in-frame clones, some missing. This sample has about 200,000 clones; around 70% occur once, and the top ten carry less than 3%. This record belongs to a study of cytomegalovirus exposure and HLA in healthy donors. Study-level points and caveats: A later analysis, which compared TCR beta chains of equal frequency, found the HLA-associated ones more clonally expanded. It was 150 or so TCR beta chains that were listed as cytomegalovirus-associated. Analyzed later, most CMV-associated TCR beta chains appeared HLA-restricted.

CDR1 LNHDA and CDR2 SQIVND come from the germline V gene (reference sequence). This CDR3 region has 14 residues. Trimming cost V 11 bases and J 6 bases; bases outside gene matches: 8. The sample comprised PBMCs. The clonotype originates from a man aged 35-49 years in good health and CMV-seropositive. The V call is TRBV19, the J call TRBJ2-1; 12 positions match TRBD2. Written as DNA, the CDR3 is TGTGCCGCTTCAGGACTAGCGGGGCTCAATGAGCAGTTCTTC. Amino acid sequence: CAASGLAGLNEQFF.